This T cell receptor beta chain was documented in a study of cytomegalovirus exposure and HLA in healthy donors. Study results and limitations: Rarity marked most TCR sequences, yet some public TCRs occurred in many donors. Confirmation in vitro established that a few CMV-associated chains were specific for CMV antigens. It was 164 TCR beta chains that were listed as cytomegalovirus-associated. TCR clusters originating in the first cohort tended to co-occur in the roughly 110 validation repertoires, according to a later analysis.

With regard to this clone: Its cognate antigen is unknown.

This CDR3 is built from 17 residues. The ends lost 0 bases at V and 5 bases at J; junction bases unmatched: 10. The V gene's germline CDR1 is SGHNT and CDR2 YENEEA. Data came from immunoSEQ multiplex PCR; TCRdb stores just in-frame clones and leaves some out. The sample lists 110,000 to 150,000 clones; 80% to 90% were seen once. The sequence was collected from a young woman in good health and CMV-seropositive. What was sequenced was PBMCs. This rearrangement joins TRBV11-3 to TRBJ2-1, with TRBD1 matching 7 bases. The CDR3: CASSLDRGTDTNNEQFF. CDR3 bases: TGTGCCAGCAGCTTAGATCGTGGGACAGACACCAACAATGAGCAGTTCTTC.